These 11 T cell receptor beta chains were all obtained from the same sample, sequenced in a study of cytomegalovirus exposure and HLA in healthy donors. With 60 Vbeta and 13 Jbeta primers, the PCR was carried out. Using immunoSEQ multiplex PCR, the repertoire was profiled, and TCRdb retains in-frame clones only, with some absent. The repertoire has 130,000 or so clones, more than 65% of them found once; the top ten carry 1.5%. The sample was PBMCs. These receptors all stem from a woman under 30 in good health and CMV-seronegative.

The genes are TRBV19 and TRBJ2-5; TRBD2 is a possible D gene (5 bases). The DNA matches TRBJ2-7 better at its end, which makes the J call doubtful. Per the germline V gene, CDR1 is LNHDA and CDR2 is SQIVND (reference sequence). The CDR3 sequence is 13 residues long. The CDR3 sequence is CASSTLGAYEQYF. The CDR3 DNA follows: TGTGCCAGTAGTACGCTGGGAGCCTACGAGCAGTACTTC.

The chain employs TRBV4-1 and TRBJ1-1; TRBD1 is a possible D gene (5 bases). Germline lookup yields CDR1 MGHRA and CDR2 YSYEKL. This CDR3 spans 16 amino acids. V lost 6 bases, J lost 4 bases, and 21 bases lay in between. The CDR3 nucleotides read TGCGCCAGCAGACAGGTATTTGAAGTGAATCCCACTGAAGCTTTCTTT. It encodes CASRQVFEVNPTEAFF.

The rearrangement links TRBV5-1 to TRBJ2-2; 8 bases agree with TRBD2. Trimming took 0 bases from V and 5 from J; bases not matched to a gene: 3. Germline assignment: CDR1 SGHRS and CDR2 YFSETQ. The CDR3 extends over 15 amino acids. Here the CDR3 DNA reads TGCGCCAGCAGCTTGGTAGCGGGATTAACCGGGGAGCTGTTTTTT. Translated, it gives CASSLVAGLTGELFF.

V and J are TRBV7-2 and TRBJ2-1, with D tentatively TRBD2 (6 bases). Germline values: CDR1 SGHTA, CDR2 FQGNSA. This CDR3 comprises 14 residues. Between the trimmed V and J ends, which lost 2 bases and 5 bases, there was a span of 10 bases. The CDR3 DNA reads TGTGCCAGCAGCTTAATGTGGGGGGACAATGAGCAGTTCTTC. It specifies CASSLMWGDNEQFF.

This clone was observed a handful of times. The CDR3 DNA is TGCGCCAGCAGCCAAGGTCTACAGGAATCCTATGGCTACACCTTC. This encodes CASSQGLQESYGYTF. The chain recombines TRBV4-1 with TRBJ1-2; a weak D match, TRBD1 (5 bases). Germline V lookup: CDR1 MGHRA, CDR2 YSYEKL. CDR3 length equals 15 residues. V lost 1 base and J 4 bases, leaving 13 bases between the germline ends.

This clone occurred once. The rearrangement joins TRBV5-1 to TRBJ2-3; D call uncertain. This CDR3 contains 15 residues. From germline, CDR1 is SGHRS and CDR2 YFSETQ. Trimming removed 4 bases from V and 2 bases from J, with 14 bases in between. The CDR3: CASSLRPGSTDTQYF. Here the CDR3 DNA reads TGCGCCAGCAGCCTCCGTCCAGGTTCCACAGATACGCAGTATTTT.

The chain is built from TRBV9 and TRBJ1-1; D possibly corresponds to TRBD1 (6 bases). Germline V gene lookup returns CDR1 SGDLS and CDR2 YYNGEE. V was pared by 3 bases and J by 5 bases, with 20 bases between. This CDR3 region has 16 residues. The CDR3 loop is CASSAQPRGRNTEAFF. CDR3 coding DNA: TGTGCCAGCAGCGCACAACCCAGGGGAAGGAATACTGAAGCTTTCTTT.

This clone appeared a few times. The chain joins TRBV5-1 to TRBJ1-2; possible D gene TRBD1, 5 bases. This CDR3 region has 13 residues. CDR1 SGHRS and CDR2 YFSETQ come from the germline V gene. The V gene lost 4 bases and the J gene lost 8 bases, with 15 bases spanning the gap. This chain's CDR3 is CASSIGTGEGYTF. In nucleotides, the CDR3 is TGCGCCAGCAGCATAGGGACGGGGGAAGGCTACACCTTC.

The chain employs TRBV7-9 and TRBJ2-7; 8 bases match TRBD2. The CDR3 consists of 16 residues. The germline CDR1 and CDR2 sequences are SEHNR and FQNEAQ (reference sequence). V gave up 1 base and J gave up 1 base; unmatched junction bases: 6. The CDR3 nucleotides are TGTGCCAGCAGCTTAGGGCGCGGGGGGCCTTCCTACGAGCAGTACTTC. Protein product: CASSLGRGGPSYEQYF.

The rearrangement uses TRBV19 and TRBJ2-7, with D perhaps TRBD2 (6 bases). Germline V gene lookup returns CDR1 LNHDA and CDR2 SQIVND (reference sequence). Deletions cut 3 bases from V and 1 base from J, with 13 bases between. The CDR3 contains 15 residues. The CDR3 sequence is CASSMGGMSSYEQYF. The DNA for the CDR3 is TGTGCCAGTAGTATGGGCGGGATGAGTTCCTACGAGCAGTACTTC.

This clone was detected once. This rearrangement joins TRBV2 to TRBJ2-3, with D maybe TRBD1 (6 bases). Trimming removed 8 bases from V and 0 bases from J, with 15 bases in between. The CDR3 is made up of 15 amino acids. Germline-derived CDR1 and CDR2 are SNHLY and FYNNEI. The CDR3 DNA reads TGTGCCAGCCTCCCCCTAAGGGGGAGCACAGATACGCAGTATTTT. Translation: CASLPLRGSTDTQYF.